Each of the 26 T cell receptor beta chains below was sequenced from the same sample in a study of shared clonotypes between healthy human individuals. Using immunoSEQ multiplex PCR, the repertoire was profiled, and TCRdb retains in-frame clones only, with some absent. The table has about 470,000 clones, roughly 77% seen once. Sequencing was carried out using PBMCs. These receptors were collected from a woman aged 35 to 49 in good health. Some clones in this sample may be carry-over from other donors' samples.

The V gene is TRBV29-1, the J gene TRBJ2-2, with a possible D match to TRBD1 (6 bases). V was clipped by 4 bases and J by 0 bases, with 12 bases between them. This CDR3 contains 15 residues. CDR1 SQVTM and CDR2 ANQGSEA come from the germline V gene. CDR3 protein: CSVVSGTPNTGELFF. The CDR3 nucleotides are TGCAGCGTTGTATCAGGGACACCGAACACCGGGGAGCTGTTTTTT.

CDR3 in amino acids: CASSQTWGTEAFF. The CDR3 DNA reads as TGCGCCAGCAGCCAGACATGGGGCACTGAAGCTTTCTTT. This chain joins TRBV4-3 and TRBJ1-1; D not resolved. Germline assignment: CDR1 LGHNA and CDR2 YSLEER. Deletions cut 3 bases from V and 4 bases from J, with 9 bases between. The CDR3 is 13 residues long.

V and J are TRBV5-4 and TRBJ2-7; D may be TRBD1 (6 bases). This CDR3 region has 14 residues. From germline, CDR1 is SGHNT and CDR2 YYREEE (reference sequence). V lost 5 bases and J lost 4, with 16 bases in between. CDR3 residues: CASRPDSRTYEQYF. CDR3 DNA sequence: TGTGCCAGCAGACCGGACAGCCGGACTTACGAGCAGTACTTC.

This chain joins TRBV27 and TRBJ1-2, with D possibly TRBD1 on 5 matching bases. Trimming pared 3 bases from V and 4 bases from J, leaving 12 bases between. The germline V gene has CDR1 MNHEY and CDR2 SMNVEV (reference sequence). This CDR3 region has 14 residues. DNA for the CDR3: TGTGCCAGCAGTTTTTCGCAGGGCATCTATGGCTACACCTTC. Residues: CASSFSQGIYGYTF.

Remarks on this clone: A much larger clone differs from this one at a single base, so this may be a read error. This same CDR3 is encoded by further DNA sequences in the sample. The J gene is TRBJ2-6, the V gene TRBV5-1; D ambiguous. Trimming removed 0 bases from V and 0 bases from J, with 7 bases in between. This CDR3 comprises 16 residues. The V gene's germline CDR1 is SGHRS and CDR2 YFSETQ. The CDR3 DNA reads TGCGCCAGCAGCTTGGCCGCAGACTCTGGGGCCAACGTCCTGACTTTC. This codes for CASSLAADSGANVLTF.

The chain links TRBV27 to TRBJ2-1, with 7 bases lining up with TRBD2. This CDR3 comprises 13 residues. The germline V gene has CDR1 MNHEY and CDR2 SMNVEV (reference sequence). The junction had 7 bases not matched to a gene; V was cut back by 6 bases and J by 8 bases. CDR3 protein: CASRSGGRDEQFF. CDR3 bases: TGTGCCAGCAGATCCGGAGGGAGGGATGAGCAGTTCTTC.

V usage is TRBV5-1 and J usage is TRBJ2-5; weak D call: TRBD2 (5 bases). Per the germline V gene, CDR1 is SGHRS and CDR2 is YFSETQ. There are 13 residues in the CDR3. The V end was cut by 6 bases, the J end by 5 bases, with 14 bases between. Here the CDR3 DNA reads TGCGCCAGCAACCCGGGCGCGGGCGAGACCCAGTACTTC. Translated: CASNPGAGETQYF.

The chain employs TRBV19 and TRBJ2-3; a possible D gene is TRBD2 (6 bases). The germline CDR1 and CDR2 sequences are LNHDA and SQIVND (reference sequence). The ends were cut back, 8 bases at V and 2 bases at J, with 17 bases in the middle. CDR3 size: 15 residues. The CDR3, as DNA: TGTGCCAGTGGCCAGCGGGCAGGGAACACAGATACGCAGTATTTT. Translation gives CASGQRAGNTDTQYF. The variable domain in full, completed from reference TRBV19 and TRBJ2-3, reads DGGITQSPKYLFRKEGQNVTLSCEQNLNHDAMYWYRQDPGQGLRLIYYSQIVNDFQKGDIAEGYSVSREKKESFPLTVTSAQKNPTAFYLCASGQRAGNTDTQYFGPGTRLTVL.

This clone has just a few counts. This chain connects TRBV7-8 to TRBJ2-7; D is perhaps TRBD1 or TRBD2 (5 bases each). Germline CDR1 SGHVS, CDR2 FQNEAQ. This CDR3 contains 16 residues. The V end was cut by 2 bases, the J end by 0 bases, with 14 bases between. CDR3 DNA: TGTGCCAGCAGCTTATGGGGGACCGTTAGCTCCTACGAGCAGTACTTC. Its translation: CASSLWGTVSSYEQYF.

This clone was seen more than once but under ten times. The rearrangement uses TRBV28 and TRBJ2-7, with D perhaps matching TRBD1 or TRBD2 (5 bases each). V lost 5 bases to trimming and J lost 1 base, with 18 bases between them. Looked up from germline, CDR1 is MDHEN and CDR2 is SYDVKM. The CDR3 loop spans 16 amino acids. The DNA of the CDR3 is TGTGCCAGCAGTCCGCCTACCGGGACGCCATCCTACGAGCAGTACTTC. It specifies CASSPPTGTPSYEQYF.

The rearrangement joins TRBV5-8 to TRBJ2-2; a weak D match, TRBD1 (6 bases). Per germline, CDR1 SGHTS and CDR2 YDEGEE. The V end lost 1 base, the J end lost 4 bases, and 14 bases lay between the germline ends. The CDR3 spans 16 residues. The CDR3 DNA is TGTGCCAGCAGCTTGTATGGGGGCTTAGGCACCGGGGAGCTGTTTTTT. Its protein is CASSLYGGLGTGELFF.

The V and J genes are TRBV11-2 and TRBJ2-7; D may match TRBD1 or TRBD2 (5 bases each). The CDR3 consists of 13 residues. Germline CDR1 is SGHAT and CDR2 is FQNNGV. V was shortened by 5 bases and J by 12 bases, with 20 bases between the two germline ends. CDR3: CASSLRGGGHGYF. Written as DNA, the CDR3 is TGTGCCAGCAGCCTGAGGGGTGGAGGTCATGGGTACTTC. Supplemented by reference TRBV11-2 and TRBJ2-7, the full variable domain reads EAGVAQSPRYKIIEKRQSVAFWCNPISGHATLYWYQQILGQGPKLLIQFQNNGVVDDSQLPKDRFSAERLKGVDSTLKIQPAKLEDSAVYLCASSLRGGGHGYFGPGTRLTVT.

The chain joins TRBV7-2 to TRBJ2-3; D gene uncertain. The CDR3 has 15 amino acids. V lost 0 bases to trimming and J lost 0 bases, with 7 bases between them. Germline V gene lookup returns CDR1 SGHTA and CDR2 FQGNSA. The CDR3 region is CASSLAGRSTDTQYF. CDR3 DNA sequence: TGTGCCAGCAGCTTAGCAGGCAGAAGCACAGATACGCAGTATTTT.

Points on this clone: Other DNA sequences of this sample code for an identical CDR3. CDR3 residues: CASSRRGASGTDTQYF. CDR3 sequence (DNA): TGTGCCAGTAGTCGGAGGGGGGCTAGCGGCACAGATACGCAGTATTTT. The chain carries TRBV19 and TRBJ2-3; D tentatively fits TRBD1 or TRBD2 (6 bases each). Germline lookup yields CDR1 LNHDA and CDR2 SQIVND (reference sequence). The V end lost 5 bases, the J end lost 1 base, and 16 bases lay between the germline ends. This CDR3 has 16 residues.

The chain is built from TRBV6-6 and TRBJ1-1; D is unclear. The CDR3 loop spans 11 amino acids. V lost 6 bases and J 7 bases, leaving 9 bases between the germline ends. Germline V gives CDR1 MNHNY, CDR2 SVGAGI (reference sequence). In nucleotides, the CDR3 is TGTGCCAGCAGCCCCGGGAGTGAAGCTTTCTTT. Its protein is CASSPGSEAFF.

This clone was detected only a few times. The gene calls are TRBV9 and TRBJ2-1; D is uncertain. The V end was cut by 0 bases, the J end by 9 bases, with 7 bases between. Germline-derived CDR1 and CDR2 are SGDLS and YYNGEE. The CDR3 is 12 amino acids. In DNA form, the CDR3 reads TGTGCCAGCAGCGTAGGCAGGAGTGAGCAGTTCTTC. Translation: CASSVGRSEQFF.

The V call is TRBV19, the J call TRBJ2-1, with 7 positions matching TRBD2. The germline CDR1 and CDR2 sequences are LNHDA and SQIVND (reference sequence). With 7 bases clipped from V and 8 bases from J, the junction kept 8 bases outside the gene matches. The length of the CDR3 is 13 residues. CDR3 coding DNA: TGTGCCAGTAAGCGGGAACCATCAGATGAGCAGTTCTTC. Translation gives CASKREPSDEQFF. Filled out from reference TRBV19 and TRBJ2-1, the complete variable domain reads DGGITQSPKYLFRKEGQNVTLSCEQNLNHDAMYWYRQDPGQGLRLIYYSQIVNDFQKGDIAEGYSVSREKKESFPLTVTSAQKNPTAFYLCASKREPSDEQFFGPGTRLTVL.

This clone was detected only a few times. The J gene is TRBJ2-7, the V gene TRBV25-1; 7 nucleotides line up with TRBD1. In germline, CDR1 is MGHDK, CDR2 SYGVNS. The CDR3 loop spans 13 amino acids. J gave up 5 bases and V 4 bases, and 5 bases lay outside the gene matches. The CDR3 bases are TGTGCCAGCAGTGTCCAGGGGGTCGACGAGCAGTACTTC. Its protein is CASSVQGVDEQYF.

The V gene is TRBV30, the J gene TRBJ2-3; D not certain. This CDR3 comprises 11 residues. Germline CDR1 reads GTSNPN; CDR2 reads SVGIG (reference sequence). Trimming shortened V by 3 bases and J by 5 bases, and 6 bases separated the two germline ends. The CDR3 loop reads CAWRGVDTQYF. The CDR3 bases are TGTGCCTGGAGGGGCGTAGATACGCAGTATTTT.

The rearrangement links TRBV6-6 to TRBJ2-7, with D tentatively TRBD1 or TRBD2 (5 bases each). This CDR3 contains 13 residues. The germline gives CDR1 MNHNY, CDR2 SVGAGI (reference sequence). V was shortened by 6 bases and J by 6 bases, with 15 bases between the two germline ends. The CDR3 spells CASSRGRDREQYF. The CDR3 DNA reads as TGTGCCAGCAGCCGGGGCCGAGACCGCGAGCAGTACTTC.

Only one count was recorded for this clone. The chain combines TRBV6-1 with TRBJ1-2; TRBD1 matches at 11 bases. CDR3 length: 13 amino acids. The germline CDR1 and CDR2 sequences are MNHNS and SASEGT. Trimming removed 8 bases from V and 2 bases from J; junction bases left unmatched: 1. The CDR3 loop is CASGDRGNYGYTF. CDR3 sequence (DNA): TGTGCCAGCGGGGACAGGGGGAACTATGGCTACACCTTC.

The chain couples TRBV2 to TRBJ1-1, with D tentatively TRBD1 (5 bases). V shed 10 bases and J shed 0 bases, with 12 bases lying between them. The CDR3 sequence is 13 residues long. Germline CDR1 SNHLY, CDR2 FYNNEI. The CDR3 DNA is TGTGCCATCAGGGAGGTGATGAACACTGAAGCTTTCTTT. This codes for CAIREVMNTEAFF.

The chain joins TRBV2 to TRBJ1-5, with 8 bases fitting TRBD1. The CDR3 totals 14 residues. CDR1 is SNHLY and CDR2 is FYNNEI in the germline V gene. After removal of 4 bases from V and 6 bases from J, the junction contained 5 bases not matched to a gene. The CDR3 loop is CASSGQGASQPQHF. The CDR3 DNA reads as TGTGCCAGCAGTGGGCAGGGGGCTTCTCAGCCCCAGCATTTT. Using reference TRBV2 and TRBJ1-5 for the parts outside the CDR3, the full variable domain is EPEVTQTPSHQVTQMGQEVILRCVPISNHLYFYWYRQILGQKVEFLVSFYNNEISEKSEIFDDQFSVERPDGSNFTLKIRSTKLEDSAMYFCASSGQGASQPQHFGDGTRLSIL.

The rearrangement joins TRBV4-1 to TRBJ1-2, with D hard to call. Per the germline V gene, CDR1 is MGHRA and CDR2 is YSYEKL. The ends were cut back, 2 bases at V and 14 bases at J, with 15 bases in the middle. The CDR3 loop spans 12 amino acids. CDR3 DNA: TGCGCCAGCAGCCAATTTTCGCGGCGGAGGACCTTC. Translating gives CASSQFSRRRTF.

CDR3 nucleotide sequence: TGCAGCGTCCTGACCCGTGGGACAGAAAAGTACGAGCAGTACTTC. Amino acids: CSVLTRGTEKYEQYF. The gene calls are TRBV29-1 and TRBJ2-7, with 7 bases that match TRBD1. Germline CDR1 and CDR2: SQVTM and ANQGSEA. The V gene end was trimmed by 6 bases and the J gene end by 4 bases; junction bases not matched to a gene: 15. The CDR3 covers 15 residues.

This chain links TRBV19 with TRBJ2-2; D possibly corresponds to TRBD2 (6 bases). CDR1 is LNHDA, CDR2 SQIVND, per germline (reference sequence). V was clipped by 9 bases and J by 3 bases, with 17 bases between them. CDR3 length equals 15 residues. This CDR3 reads CASYSGLPYTGELFF. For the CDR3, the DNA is TGTGCCAGCTACTCGGGACTTCCGTACACCGGGGAGCTGTTTTTT.